This TCR beta chain stems from a study of PD-1 blockade in classical Hodgkin lymphoma. Study-wide results and caveats: Any patient who commenced nivolumab under 1 year after ASCT was excluded. It was reported that newly diagnosed patients had less baseline TCR diversity than healthy donors. Reasons behind the repertoire differences stay unclear, perhaps disease activity or earlier therapy. While CD8+ TCR diversity did not rise significantly by C4D1, CD4+ TCR diversity did.

Brentuximab vedotin exposure varied, and every patient relapsed after autologous stem cell transplantation. It was by magnetic negative selection that CD4+ T cells were purified from thawed PBMCs. Germline V gives CDR1 MNHEY, CDR2 SVGAGI. Losses at the gene ends were 0 bases for V and 7 bases for J; bases not matched to a gene: 7. The CDR3 length is 16 residues. Notes on this clone: Its target is unknown.

The repertoire was sequenced with immunoSEQ multiplex PCR; TCRdb's copy has only in-frame clones and lacks some. The profile shows over 25,000 clones, more than 60% of them singletons. The receptor was isolated from a human donor with classical Hodgkin lymphoma. The specimen comprised CD4+ T cells from blood, sampled at baseline. The chain couples TRBV6-5 to TRBJ1-1; TRBD1 matches at 11 bases. CDR3 sequence: CASSYSADRGRDEAFF. In DNA form, the CDR3 reads TGTGCCAGCAGTTACTCTGCGGACAGGGGGCGAGATGAAGCTTTCTTT.